The 29 T cell receptor beta chains in this list originate from one sample, sequenced in a study of regulatory T cells (dated by TCRdb to the late 2010s). The paper's findings and limits, for the study overall: Hydrophobic residues at CDR3 positions 6 and 7 were enriched in conventional CD4+ T cells from CD3G-deficient patients, which suggests more self-reactive specificities.

The library was made by the immunoSEQ multiplex PCR assay. For the multiplex PCR, 52 forward TRBV primers and 13 reverse TRBJ primers were used, and amplification bias was corrected with both assay-based and computational methods. TCRdb obtained this table from immuneACCESS and retained in-frame rearrangements with V and J assigned. These tables miss some clones; where compared with another copy, unresolved V genes account for less than half of the shortfall, and the remainder is unexplained. The sample profile shows some 23,000 clones; roughly 84% of them were found once. The ten largest clones take up approximately 1.2% of the sample. Antigen specificity for these receptors is unknown. The material sequenced was conventional CD4+ T cells sorted from blood. The receptors shown here come from a child younger than 18 with CD3G deficiency.

The chain joins TRBV6-5 to TRBJ1-1; D is uncertain. The germline V gene encodes CDR1 MNHEY and CDR2 SVGAGI. The V and J ends lost 0 bases and 7 bases respectively, with 6 bases between them. The CDR3 extends over 12 amino acids. The CDR3, as DNA: TGTGCCAGCAGTTACTCGGGAATTGAAGCTTTCTTT. It translates to CASSYSGIEAFF.

The rearrangement uses TRBV19 and TRBJ1-5; 7 nucleotides align to TRBD1. The CDR3 consists of 13 residues. Per the germline V gene, CDR1 is LNHDA and CDR2 is SQIVND (reference sequence). V was clipped by 5 bases and J by 4 bases; unmatched bases: 2. Here the CDR3 reads CASSLDRNQPQHF. CDR3 nucleotide sequence: TGTGCCAGTAGTCTGGACAGGAATCAGCCCCAGCATTTT.

The chain uses TRBV7-4 and TRBJ2-1; D gene unclear. Trimming removed 1 base at V and 0 bases at J, with 13 bases between. Germline V gene lookup returns CDR1 SGHVT and CDR2 SQSDAQ. This CDR3 is built from 17 residues. In DNA, the CDR3 is TGTGCCAGCAGCTTAGGGTCCTCAAGGCCCTCCTACAATGAGCAGTTCTTC. The encoded protein is CASSLGSSRPSYNEQFF. Filled out from reference TRBV7-4 and TRBJ2-1, the complete variable domain reads GAGVSQSPRYKVAKRGRDVALRCDSISGHVTLYWYRQTLGQGSEVLTYSQSDAQRDKSGRPSGRFSAERPERSVSTLKIQRTEQGDSAVYLCASSLGSSRPSYNEQFFGPGTRLTVL.

This clone was seen a handful of times. The chain recombines TRBV6-1 with TRBJ2-7; D may be TRBD1 (5 bases). Germline CDR1 MNHNS, CDR2 SASEGT. Deletions cut 8 bases from V and 3 bases from J, with 14 bases between. CDR3 length: 13 residues. CDR3 residues: CASSDSPIYEQYF. As DNA, the CDR3 is TGTGCCAGCTCCGACAGCCCGATCTACGAGCAGTACTTC.

The chain links TRBV6-1 to TRBJ1-1; D is possibly TRBD1 (6 bases). V was trimmed by 0 bases and J by 9 bases, leaving 17 bases between them. CDR3 size: 15 residues. Per germline, CDR1 MNHNS and CDR2 SASEGT. CDR3 coding DNA: TGTGCCAGCAGTGAAGCTCCGGTTGGGGGGCCGAAAGCTTTCTTT. This encodes CASSEAPVGGPKAFF.

The rearrangement uses TRBV5-1 and TRBJ2-3; no firm D call. This CDR3 comprises 15 residues. V was cut by 5 bases and J by 1 base, with 14 bases left in between. Germline V gene data show CDR1 as SGHRS and CDR2 as YFSETQ. CDR3 coding DNA: TGCGCCAGCAGTATGACAAGCGCGGGCACAGATACGCAGTATTTT. Amino acids: CASSMTSAGTDTQYF.

The V gene is TRBV7-3, the J gene TRBJ1-1, with D possibly matching TRBD1 (6 bases). The germline V gene encodes CDR1 SGHTA and CDR2 FQGTGA. The CDR3 extends over 13 amino acids. Trimming left V 3 bases short and J 1 base short, with 6 bases between. The CDR3 is CASSLDRNTEAFF. For the CDR3, the DNA is TGTGCCAGCAGCTTGGACAGGAACACTGAAGCTTTCTTT.

This clone turned up a few times. The genes are TRBV27 and TRBJ2-3, with 8 bases aligning to TRBD2. From germline, CDR1 is MNHEY and CDR2 SMNVEV (reference sequence). This CDR3 has 15 residues. The J segment lost 4 bases and the V segment lost 7 bases, leaving 10 bases of the junction unmatched. As DNA, the CDR3 is TGTGCCAGCAAGAGGAGCGGGAGTTTTGCAGATACGCAGTATTTT. Encoded protein: CASKRSGSFADTQYF.

The chain is built from TRBV11-3 and TRBJ2-5; possible D gene TRBD2, 7 bases. The end of the DNA is better explained by TRBJ2-7, so the J call may be wrong. CDR1 is SGHNT, CDR2 YENEEA, per germline. This CDR3 comprises 17 residues. As DNA, the CDR3 is TGTGCCAGCAGCCTGTGCCCAAGGGGGGGCGGTTTCTACGAGCAGTACTTC. Translating gives CASSLCPRGGGFYEQYF.

The chain uses TRBV19 and TRBJ2-6; D unclear. Trimming pared 3 bases from V and 0 bases from J, leaving 6 bases between. Germline-derived CDR1 and CDR2 are LNHDA and SQIVND (reference sequence). The CDR3 extends over 15 amino acids. CDR3: CASSIKASGANVLTF. CDR3 sequence (DNA): TGTGCCAGTAGTATCAAGGCCTCTGGGGCCAACGTCCTGACTTTC.

The CDR3 here is CASSQGGHNEQFF. CDR3 nucleotides: TGTGCCAGCAGCCAGGGAGGACACAATGAGCAGTTCTTC. The rearrangement uses TRBV7-9 and TRBJ2-1, with a weak D call TRBD2 (6 bases). The length of the CDR3 is 13 residues. Trimming stripped 5 bases from V and 5 bases from J, with 10 bases between. Looked up from germline, CDR1 is SEHNR and CDR2 is FQNEAQ (reference sequence).

The table lists this clone with a few counts. V and J are TRBV6-1 and TRBJ2-7, with 12 bases aligning to TRBD2. Trimming took 6 bases from V and 5 from J; bases not matched to a gene: 5. The CDR3 totals 14 residues. CDR1 and CDR2 (germline): MNHNS, SASEGT. In DNA, the CDR3 is TGTGCCAGCAGCCTAGCGGGAGGGGGCCACGAGCAGTACTTC. The encoded protein is CASSLAGGGHEQYF.

The sample holds one count of this clone. J is TRBJ1-1 and V is TRBV28; tentative D call: TRBD1 (6 bases). The V and J ends lost 3 bases and 4 bases respectively, with 15 bases between them. This CDR3 has 15 residues. Germline V gives CDR1 MDHEN, CDR2 SYDVKM. The CDR3 nucleotides are TGTGCCAGCAGTTTGGGGGGCCGCCGTTCCACTGAAGCTTTCTTT. It specifies CASSLGGRRSTEAFF.

J is TRBJ1-4 and V is TRBV6-1; D may be TRBD1 (6 bases). Germline V gene lookup returns CDR1 MNHNS and CDR2 SASEGT. This CDR3 is 14 amino acids long. The V gene lost 3 bases and the J gene lost 8 bases, with 13 bases spanning the gap. In DNA, the CDR3 is TGTGCCAGCAGTGAGGCCAGGGGATGGGAAAAACTGTTTTTT. It encodes CASSEARGWEKLFF.

This clone showed up just once. The chain joins TRBV4-1 to TRBJ1-1, with D tentatively TRBD1 (5 bases). Trimming removed 4 bases at V and 1 base at J, with 13 bases between. Germline V gives CDR1 MGHRA, CDR2 YSYEKL. This CDR3 has 15 amino acids. The CDR3 region has the DNA TGCGCCAGCAGCCTACGGGACGGACCGAACACTGAAGCTTTCTTT. Protein product: CASSLRDGPNTEAFF.

The chain is built from TRBV28 and TRBJ2-3; 13 bases fit TRBD2. The CDR3 covers 17 residues. The germline V gene encodes CDR1 MDHEN and CDR2 SYDVKM. The J segment lost 5 bases and the V segment lost 5 bases, leaving 10 bases of the junction unmatched. The CDR3 sequence is CASSGLAGVKGGDTQYF. CDR3 DNA sequence: TGTGCCAGCAGTGGACTAGCGGGAGTTAAGGGGGGAGATACGCAGTATTTT.

V is TRBV6-6 and J is TRBJ2-1; possibly TRBD1 for D (6 bases). V lost 6 bases, J lost 10 bases, and 13 bases lay in between. Germline values: CDR1 MNHNY, CDR2 SVGAGI (reference sequence). This CDR3 has 12 amino acids. The CDR3, as DNA: TGTGCCAGCAGCCCCTATGGGACAGAGCAGTTCTTC. Residues: CASSPYGTEQFF.

This chain joins TRBV28 and TRBJ1-5; no firm D call. Trimming removed 2 bases from V and 1 base from J, with 15 bases in between. Germline assignment: CDR1 MDHEN and CDR2 SYDVKM. The CDR3 is 17 residues long. The CDR3 here is CASSLRFVGLSNQPQHF. The CDR3 DNA follows: TGTGCCAGCAGTTTAAGATTCGTGGGTTTAAGCAATCAGCCCCAGCATTTT.

The chain has TRBV28 and TRBJ1-1; 9 bases are a match to TRBD1. V lost 4 bases and J lost 4; bases outside the gene matches: 7. Germline V gene lookup returns CDR1 MDHEN and CDR2 SYDVKM. This CDR3 contains 15 residues. CDR3 coding DNA: TGTGCCAGCAGTTCGTACAGGGGGCAGAGCACTGAAGCTTTCTTT. Amino acids: CASSSYRGQSTEAFF.

This sequence joins TRBV5-1 and TRBJ2-2; 9 bases agree with TRBD1. Germline V lookup: CDR1 SGHRS, CDR2 YFSETQ. The ends lost 5 bases at V and 4 bases at J; junction bases unmatched: 3. CDR3 size: 14 residues. The CDR3 is CASRQGAATGELFF. CDR3 bases: TGCGCCAGCAGACAGGGGGCGGCCACCGGGGAGCTGTTTTTT.

Concerning this clone itself: Other DNA sequences in the same sample also yield this CDR3. The genes are TRBV5-1 and TRBJ1-1; D ambiguous. The CDR3 has 13 residues. V dropped 0 bases and J dropped 0 bases, with 3 bases sitting between them. Germline V gene sequence: CDR1 SGHRS, CDR2 YFSETQ. The CDR3 protein is CASSLGLNTEAFF. CDR3 DNA: TGCGCCAGCAGCTTGGGCCTGAACACTGAAGCTTTCTTT.

This chain links TRBV6-1 with TRBJ1-6, with TRBD1 as a possible D gene (5 bases). CDR3 length: 15 amino acids. Germline loops: CDR1 MNHNS, CDR2 SASEGT. The V gene lost 2 bases and the J gene lost 14 bases, with 19 bases spanning the gap. CDR3 coding DNA: TGTGCCAGCAGTGAAACTACCGGGGCTCCTCGTGCCCTCCACTTT. Amino acid sequence: CASSETTGAPRALHF.

J is TRBJ2-7 and V is TRBV13; 9 positions match TRBD2. Germline CDR1 and CDR2: PRHDT and FYEKMQ (reference sequence). The CDR3 sequence is 14 residues long. The V gene end was trimmed by 5 bases and the J gene end by 5 bases; junction bases not matched to a gene: 7. The CDR3 loop is CASSRSGSFDEQYF. CDR3 nucleotide sequence: TGTGCCAGCAGCCGTAGCGGGAGTTTCGACGAGCAGTACTTC.

The chain combines TRBV28 with TRBJ1-2, with 7 bases lining up with TRBD1. From germline, CDR1 is MDHEN and CDR2 SYDVKM. J gave up 7 bases and V 5 bases, and 13 bases lay outside the gene matches. This CDR3 is 15 amino acids long. The CDR3 DNA reads TGTGCCAGCAGTCAACCGAGGGGGCTTGGCGGTGGCTACACCTTC. Translated, it gives CASSQPRGLGGGYTF.

V is TRBV7-8 and J is TRBJ2-1, with 14 bases lining up with TRBD2. The CDR3 has 17 amino acids. Germline CDR1 reads SGHVS; CDR2 reads FQNEAQ. With 4 bases clipped from V and 9 bases from J, the junction kept 11 bases outside the gene matches. This CDR3 is CASSSARTSGGLGEQFF. CDR3 nucleotides: TGTGCCAGCAGCTCTGCCAGGACTAGCGGGGGGTTGGGTGAGCAGTTCTTC.

This chain joins TRBV10-3 and TRBJ1-2; no clear D. V was clipped by 0 bases and J by 3 bases, with 5 bases between them. The germline gives CDR1 ENHRY, CDR2 SYGVKD. The CDR3 has 13 residues. CDR3 nucleotides: TGTGCCATCAGTGAGTCCAACTACTATGGCTACACCTTC. It is translated as CAISESNYYGYTF.

The chain employs TRBV19 and TRBJ1-1; D is ambiguous. Germline V gene sequence: CDR1 LNHDA, CDR2 SQIVND (reference sequence). Trimming took off 8 bases at V and 11 bases at J, with 21 bases between the two ends. This CDR3 has 13 residues. CDR3 DNA sequence: TGTGCCAGTGGAAACCTATGGGGTGATGCGGCTTTCTTT. It specifies CASGNLWGDAAFF.

The chain uses TRBV6-1 and TRBJ2-7, with D possibly being TRBD1 or TRBD2 (6 bases each). Germline V lookup: CDR1 MNHNS, CDR2 SASEGT. CDR3 length equals 17 residues. Trimming left V 0 bases short and J 5 bases short, with 20 bases between. In nucleotides, the CDR3 is TGTGCCAGCAGTGAAGCTCCATGGACCTCCCGGGGGCACGAGCAGTACTTC. It yields the protein CASSEAPWTSRGHEQYF.

In its sample, this clone was seen a few times. V is TRBV19 and J is TRBJ2-2; D gene uncertain. Trimming removed 4 bases from V and 2 bases from J, with 14 bases in between. Germline CDR1 and CDR2: LNHDA and SQIVND (reference sequence). This CDR3 is 16 amino acids long. The CDR3 DNA sequence: TGTGCCAGTAGTAACGGCAGACACATAAACACCGGGGAGCTGTTTTTT. This codes for CASSNGRHINTGELFF. Drawing the rest from reference TRBV19 and TRBJ2-2, the complete variable domain is DGGITQSPKYLFRKEGQNVTLSCEQNLNHDAMYWYRQDPGQGLRLIYYSQIVNDFQKGDIAEGYSVSREKKESFPLTVTSAQKNPTAFYLCASSNGRHINTGELFFGEGSRLTVL.